The 4 T cell receptor beta chains presented below share a single source sample, sequenced in a study of sequential checkpoint blockade in melanoma. This table comes from immunoSEQ multiplex PCR, and its TCRdb copy is limited to in-frame clones, with some not included. Of 13,000 to 15,000 clones in the sample, around 70% are singletons; the top ten hold under 35%. Noted treatment: randomized to nivolumab then ipilimumab (arm A) or the reverse (arm B). The starting material was CD8+ T cells sorted from blood (inferred from file names), obtained from a patient given nivolumab and ipilimumab in sequence. These receptors all stem from a human donor with melanoma.

The V and J genes are TRBV7-9 and TRBJ1-5; D unresolved. The CDR3 covers 13 residues. Germline loops: CDR1 SEHNR, CDR2 FQNEAQ (reference sequence). V lost 1 base and J lost 9, with 10 bases in between. CDR3 nucleotide sequence: TGTGCCAGCAGCTTAGACGGTTCAGGGCCCCAGCATTTT. This encodes CASSLDGSGPQHF.

The chain carries TRBV19 and TRBJ2-1; 8 bases align to TRBD2. V dropped 7 bases and J dropped 8; count of bases not matched to a gene: 13. Germline V gene data show CDR1 as LNHDA and CDR2 as SQIVND (reference sequence). CDR3 length: 15 residues. The CDR3 is CASNPGGGGPDEQFF. The CDR3 coding sequence is TGTGCCAGTAACCCGGGGGGGGGAGGGCCGGATGAGCAGTTCTTC.

The rearrangement joins TRBV9 to TRBJ2-1; possibly TRBD2 for D (5 bases). Trimming stripped 3 bases from V and 4 bases from J, with 14 bases between. Germline values: CDR1 SGDLS, CDR2 YYNGEE. This CDR3 region has 15 residues. The CDR3 DNA sequence: TGTGCCAGCAGCGAGGCGGAGGCCCGGTACAATGAGCAGTTCTTC. This codes for CASSEAEARYNEQFF.

The chain employs TRBV10-3 and TRBJ2-7, with 9 bases identical to TRBD2. V lost 8 bases and J lost 0; bases outside the gene matches: 8. Per germline, CDR1 ENHRY and CDR2 SYGVKD. The CDR3 is made up of 15 amino acids. For the CDR3, the DNA is TGTGCCATCCAGCGGGGGGACTCGAGCTCCTACGAGCAGTACTTC. It specifies CAIQRGDSSSYEQYF.